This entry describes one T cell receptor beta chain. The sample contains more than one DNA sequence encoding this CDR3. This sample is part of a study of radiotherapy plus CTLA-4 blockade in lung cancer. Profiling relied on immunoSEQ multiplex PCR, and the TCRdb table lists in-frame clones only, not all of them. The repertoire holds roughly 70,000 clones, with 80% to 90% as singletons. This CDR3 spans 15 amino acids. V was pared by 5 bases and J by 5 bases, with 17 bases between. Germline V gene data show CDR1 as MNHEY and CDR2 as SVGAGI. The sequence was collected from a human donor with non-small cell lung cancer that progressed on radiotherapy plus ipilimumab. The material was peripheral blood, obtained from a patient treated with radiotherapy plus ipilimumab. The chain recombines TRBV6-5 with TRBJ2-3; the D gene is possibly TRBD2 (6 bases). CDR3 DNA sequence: TGTGCCAGCAGTCCCCTTGGGCAGGGAGGAGATACGCAGTATTTT. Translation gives CASSPLGQGGDTQYF.